This T cell receptor beta chain came from a study of Ad26.COV2.S vaccination and SARS-CoV-2 variants (dated by TCRdb to the early 2020s). As for the study more broadly: Donors in the vaccine arm were drawn from COV1001, a phase I-IIa trial of Ad26.COV2.S in healthy adults that was multicentre, randomized, double-blind and placebo-controlled. Trial participants were randomized into five groups of five: low-dose or high-dose Ad26.COV2.S given once or twice, or placebo on both occasions. Investigators remained blinded to trial group allocation during experiments and outcome assessment. A total of about 30 samples were included in the TCR-sequenced set, comprising some 20 Ad26.COV2.S vaccine recipients, 5 placebo recipients and 8 SARS-CoV-2 convalescent individuals. Dosing of Ad26.COV2.S was intramuscular, at either 5x10^10 or 1x10^11 viral particles, delivered as one shot or as two shots spaced 56 days apart. The specificity and breadth of SARS-CoV-2-reactive T cell receptors after Ad26.COV2.S vaccination were assessed by TCRbeta repertoire sequencing.

The CDR3 runs 15 amino acids, cysteine and phenylalanine included. Only CDR3 DNA remains: 45 bases, in frame from the first base. CDR1 SGHVS and CDR2 FQNEAQ are derived from the germline V gene. Trimming takes 5 bases from V and 5 bases from J, and the germline ends sit 18 bases apart. Here is what the overall study found, with its caveats: The study was not powered to compare responses between vaccine doses or regimens. Compared with placebo recipients, Ad26.COV2.S recipients showed higher spike-specific TCR breadth (P = 0.0014). Vaccine and placebo recipients had similar non-spike TCR breadth, a finding consistent with the vaccine containing only spike. After vaccination, spike-specific CD8+ and CD4+ T cell responses were reported to show substantial breadth. The authors noted that the TCR breadth and depth analyses may have underestimated total T cell responses.

The immunoSEQ Assay was the method used to sequence TCRbeta CDR3 regions. After extraction, genomic DNA underwent amplification by bias-controlled multiplex PCR, followed by high-throughput sequencing. The paper's data handling went like this. To quantify the absolute abundance of each unique TCRbeta CDR3 region, sequences were collapsed and filtered. Usable DNA was measured by amplifying reference genes present in all nucleated cells, and TCRbeta template counts were normalized to that usable DNA to estimate T cell fraction. Repertoire TCRs were annotated as SARS-CoV-2-specific when V gene, CDR3 amino acid sequence and J gene were exactly matched to a known reactive TCR set. The reference SARS-CoV-2 TCR set came from MIRA and was filtered for enrichment in COVID-19-positive ImmuneCODE repertoires, removing public or cross-reactive TCRs. Drawing on the MIRA antigens, annotated TCRs were analysed further at the level of specific ORF or position within ORF. Depth was the summed frequency of annotated unique rearrangements, while breadth was defined as annotated unique rearrangements over total unique productive rearrangements. TCR breadth was compared between groups using two-sided Wilcoxon rank-sum tests. TCRdb took over this immuneACCESS table, retaining in-frame rearrangements with V and J assigned. Such tables are incomplete; in checked studies, under half of the missing clones stem from an unresolved V gene, and the remainder is unexplained. The D gene and trimming were derived from the DNA, and the V and J assignments and clone size from that table. The sample table shows 410,000 or so clones, and around 93% are seen once. The ten largest clones capture more than 1.5% of the sample.

This sample's treatment or condition label indicates: some 20 received Ad26.COV2.S at low or high dose, single or two shots; about 5 received placebo; per-sample allocation not given. Repertoires of vaccine and placebo recipients were sequenced from samples collected on day 63 after the first injection. In Cohort 1b, 25 to 30 adults aged 18-55 years were enrolled at a single site in Boston, USA, between 29 July and 7 August 2020. As a vaccine, Ad26.COV2.S was a replication-incompetent adenovirus type 26 vector that expressed a prefusion-stabilized SARS-CoV-2 spike protein derived from the original Wuhan strain. As to this clone: It has no known antigen specificity. The sample holds no much larger clone one base away, and base qualities are not on file.

The sequence came from a person aged 18-65 years who received the Ad26.COV2.S COVID-19 vaccine or a placebo. Rearrangement joined TRBV7-8 to TRBJ1-2; the D gene lacks a confident call. This material consisted of peripheral blood, taken in a trial of Ad26.COV2.S vaccine versus placebo. CDR3 protein: CASSVREPARYGYTF. The DNA sequence follows: TGTGCCAGCAGCGTTAGAGAGCCAGCAAGGTATGGCTACACCTTC.